This TCR beta chain was recorded in a study of vaccination effects on CD4 cells after COVID-19. Measured with immunoSEQ multiplex PCR; TCRdb has only the in-frame clones, and not every one. The sample has roughly 40,000 clones; about 62% are singletons. This clone is labeled medium-sized (0.01 to 0.1%). Antigen specificity is unknown. Following an approximately eleven-day culture, CD4+ T cells were purified. Two-dose BNT162b2 or mRNA-1273 vaccination was given to participants. With 0 bases clipped from V and 2 bases from J, the junction kept 10 bases outside the gene matches. This CDR3 comprises 18 residues. The germline CDR1 and CDR2 sequences are SGHNT and YENEEA.

This clonotype was sampled from a human donor who received a COVID-19 vaccine. The specimen comprised CD4+ T cells from PBMCs cultured without peptide, sampled after COVID-19 vaccination. V is TRBV11-3 and J is TRBJ2-1, with 7 bases lining up with TRBD2. CDR3 DNA: TGTGCCAGCAGCTTAGATCAGGGCGGGAGCGGGACCTACAATGAGCAGTTCTTC. Its translation: CASSLDQGGSGTYNEQFF.